What follows are 32 T cell receptor beta chains derived from one specimen sequenced in a study of shared clonotypes between healthy human individuals. Sequenced by immunoSEQ multiplex PCR; TCRdb stores in-frame clones only, minus some. The data hold 2,500,000 or so clones, with 80% to 95% observed a single time. The material sequenced was naive CD4+ T cells from PBMCs. Subset meaning: CD45RA+ positively selected. The receptors originated from a man between 18 and 35 years old in good health. Some clones in this sample may be carry-over from other donors' samples.

Notes on this clone: The sample has other DNA sequences that encode this CDR3 too. CDR3: CASSLGTQYF. CDR3 DNA: TGTGCCAGCAGCCTCGGGACCCAGTACTTC. The V and J genes are TRBV7-2 and TRBJ2-5; D unresolved. V lost 5 bases to trimming and J lost 7 bases, with 5 bases between them. CDR1 is SGHTA, CDR2 FQGNSA, per germline. This CDR3 comprises 10 residues.

V and J are TRBV28 and TRBJ2-7; the D is unclear. Per the germline V gene, CDR1 is MDHEN and CDR2 is SYDVKM. CDR3 length equals 14 residues. Deletions cut 6 bases from V and 2 bases from J, with 14 bases between. CDR3 DNA sequence: TGTGCCAGCAGCGCCATTGGGGTCCCCTACGAGCAGTACTTC. Translating it yields CASSAIGVPYEQYF.

The chain carries TRBV19 and TRBJ1-3; TRBD1 might be the D (6 bases). Germline CDR1 and CDR2: LNHDA and SQIVND (reference sequence). The CDR3 spans 15 residues. Trimming cost V 1 base and J 3 bases, with 10 bases left between them. CDR3 protein: CASSIASGVGNTIYF. CDR3 coding DNA: TGTGCCAGTAGTATAGCCTCAGGGGTTGGAAACACCATATATTTT.

The table lists this clone with a count of one. The V call is TRBV12-5, the J call TRBJ1-2; D unclear. V lost 4 bases and J lost 4, with 16 bases in between. Germline loops: CDR1 LGHNT, CDR2 FRNRAP. The CDR3 has 15 amino acids. The chain's CDR3 is CASGSVGRWSYGYTF. CDR3 DNA: TGTGCTAGTGGTTCCGTCGGGAGGTGGAGCTATGGCTACACCTTC.

The rearrangement uses TRBV29-1 and TRBJ2-1, with D possibly being TRBD2 (6 bases). The CDR3 is 15 residues long. The germline V and J ends were trimmed by 5 bases and 1 base, with 15 bases remaining between them. Looked up from germline, CDR1 is SQVTM and CDR2 is ANQGSEA. The CDR3 DNA reads TGCAGCGTTACGCGGGATGGGAGGTCCTACAATGAGCAGTTCTTC. Encoded protein: CSVTRDGRSYNEQFF.

This sequence joins TRBV15 and TRBJ2-5, with D perhaps given as TRBD1 or TRBD2 (5 bases each). The germline CDR1 and CDR2 sequences are LNHNV and YYDKDF (reference sequence). The CDR3 totals 14 residues. Trimming took 8 bases from V and 5 from J, leaving 18 bases between them. This CDR3 is CATRMGRGVETQYF. The DNA of the CDR3 is TGTGCCACCCGAATGGGCCGAGGGGTGGAGACCCAGTACTTC.

Comments on this clone: The same CDR3 arises from other DNA sequences in this sample as well. This sequence joins TRBV7-2 and TRBJ2-5; TRBD2 might be the D (6 bases). The CDR3 consists of 14 residues. Germline V gene lookup returns CDR1 SGHTA and CDR2 FQGNSA. Trimming took off 3 bases at V and 2 bases at J, with 10 bases between the two ends. The CDR3, as DNA: TGTGCCAGCAGCTTGATACGGGGGCAAGAGACCCAGTACTTC. Its protein is CASSLIRGQETQYF.

This chain connects TRBV7-2 to TRBJ1-4; TRBD1 aligns across 8 bases. The V segment lost 5 bases and the J segment 3 bases; nucleotides outside the gene matches: 5. Germline CDR1 and CDR2: SGHTA and FQGNSA. The CDR3 totals 15 residues. The CDR3 spells CASSLRGRANEKLFF. CDR3 in DNA: TGTGCCAGCAGCCTCAGGGGGCGGGCTAATGAAAAACTGTTTTTT.

The rearrangement uses TRBV4-2 and TRBJ2-1, with 8 bases identical to TRBD2. V was clipped by 0 bases and J by 8 bases; unmatched bases: 6. Looked up from germline, CDR1 is LGHNA and CDR2 is YNFKEQ. The CDR3 runs 15 residues. CDR3 sequence: CASSQDQGRGDEQFF. For the CDR3, the DNA is TGTGCCAGCAGCCAAGATCAGGGGCGGGGGGATGAGCAGTTCTTC.

The CDR3 spells CASSFQSTGELFF. The DNA of the CDR3 is TGCGCCAGCAGCTTCCAGTCCACCGGGGAGCTGTTTTTT. The rearrangement links TRBV5-1 to TRBJ2-2; D is uncertain. Germline lookup yields CDR1 SGHRS and CDR2 YFSETQ. This CDR3 spans 13 amino acids. V was trimmed by 2 bases and J by 4 bases, leaving 6 bases between them. The full variable domain, in which reference TRBV5-1 and TRBJ2-2 provide the parts outside the CDR3, is KAGVTQTPRYLIKTRGQQVTLSCSPISGHRSVSWYQQTPGQGLQFLFEYFSETQRNKGNFPGRFSGRQFSNSRSEMNVSTLELGDSALYLCASSFQSTGELFFGEGSRLTVL.

V usage is TRBV28 and J usage is TRBJ2-3, with TRBD2 as a possible D gene (5 bases). The germline CDR1 and CDR2 sequences are MDHEN and SYDVKM. With 5 bases removed from V and 2 bases from J, the gap between germline ends came to 14 bases. The CDR3 is 15 residues long. CDR3 sequence: CASSPASDYTDTQYF. In DNA form, the CDR3 reads TGTGCCAGCAGTCCCGCCTCAGACTACACAGATACGCAGTATTTT.

The chain has TRBV5-1 and TRBJ2-3, with TRBD2 identical over 16 bases. This CDR3 is built from 16 residues. Germline V gene data show CDR1 as SGHRS and CDR2 as YFSETQ. The V gene end was trimmed by 5 bases and the J gene end by 5 bases; junction bases not matched to a gene: 5. This CDR3 is CASRGTSGRARDTQYF. CDR3 bases: TGCGCCAGCAGAGGGACTAGCGGGAGGGCCAGAGATACGCAGTATTTT. Supplemented by reference TRBV5-1 and TRBJ2-3, the full variable domain reads KAGVTQTPRYLIKTRGQQVTLSCSPISGHRSVSWYQQTPGQGLQFLFEYFSETQRNKGNFPGRFSGRQFSNSRSEMNVSTLELGDSALYLCASRGTSGRARDTQYFGPGTRLTVL.

The chain has TRBV7-2 and TRBJ2-1; D call uncertain. The CDR3 runs to 14 residues. Germline V gene lookup returns CDR1 SGHTA and CDR2 FQGNSA. V dropped 2 bases and J dropped 9 bases, with 14 bases sitting between them. CDR3 bases: TGTGCCAGCAGCTTAACCGGCCCCCTGGGTGAGCAGTTCTTC. As protein: CASSLTGPLGEQFF.

V gene TRBV5-1 combines with J gene TRBJ2-5, with 9 bases lining up with TRBD1. With V trimmed by 0 bases and J by 4 bases, 7 bases remained unmatched. CDR1 and CDR2 (germline): SGHRS, YFSETQ. The CDR3 is made up of 16 amino acids. The DNA of the CDR3 is TGCGCCAGCAGCTTGGCCGCGGGACAGGGCCGAGAGACCCAGTACTTC. This gives the protein CASSLAAGQGRETQYF.

The chain carries TRBV19 and TRBJ2-4, with no clear D. The germline V gene has CDR1 LNHDA and CDR2 SQIVND (reference sequence). Trimming cost V 6 bases and J 0 bases, with 12 bases left between them. CDR3 length equals 15 residues. CDR3 DNA sequence: TGTGCCAGTAGAGAACACTTGCTAGCCAAAAACATTCAGTACTTC. Residues: CASREHLLAKNIQYF.

A single count supports this clone. V is TRBV18 and J is TRBJ1-1; no firm D call. This CDR3 has 16 residues. Germline V gene data show CDR1 as KGHSH and CDR2 as LQKENI. Trimming shortened V by 3 bases and J by 1 base, and 15 bases separated the two germline ends. CDR3 protein: CASSPPGTPWNTEAFF. The CDR3 DNA sequence: TGTGCCAGCTCACCCCCGGGCACACCCTGGAACACTGAAGCTTTCTTT.

This chain links TRBV4-1 with TRBJ1-2; D gene unclear. Germline V CDR1 and CDR2: MGHRA, YSYEKL. Trimming shortened V by 0 bases and J by 2 bases, and 13 bases separated the two germline ends. This CDR3 has 16 amino acids. The chain's CDR3 is CASSQDLLAENYGYTF. The CDR3 bases are TGCGCCAGCAGCCAAGATCTTTTGGCAGAGAACTATGGCTACACCTTC.

The chain couples TRBV18 to TRBJ2-7; perhaps TRBD2 as D (5 bases). Germline-derived CDR1 and CDR2 are KGHSH and LQKENI. V lost 5 bases and J lost 2, with 16 bases in between. This CDR3 contains 15 residues. CDR3 sequence: CASSSLKGLPYEQYF. The CDR3 DNA sequence: TGTGCCAGCTCATCCCTCAAAGGACTTCCCTACGAGCAGTACTTC.

This chain connects TRBV7-2 to TRBJ2-5; 8 bases agree with TRBD2. The germline V gene encodes CDR1 SGHTA and CDR2 FQGNSA. After removal of 7 bases from V and 2 bases from J, the junction contained 6 bases not matched to a gene. This CDR3 is 14 amino acids long. The CDR3 loop reads CASTLAGVQETQYF. DNA for the CDR3: TGTGCCAGCACTCTAGCGGGTGTACAAGAGACCCAGTACTTC.

The chain recombines TRBV7-2 with TRBJ2-3, with TRBD1 identical over 10 bases. The V segment lost 5 bases and the J segment 4 bases; nucleotides outside the gene matches: 6. Germline V gives CDR1 SGHTA, CDR2 FQGNSA. The CDR3 covers 15 residues. The DNA of the CDR3 is TGTGCCAGCAGCCGAGGGGACAGGGGTTCAGATACGCAGTATTTT. Its translation: CASSRGDRGSDTQYF.

This rearrangement joins TRBV6-6 to TRBJ1-1; no reliable D call. The germline V and J ends were trimmed by 7 bases and 1 base, with 10 bases remaining between them. The CDR3 runs 13 residues. From germline, CDR1 is MNHNY and CDR2 SVGAGI (reference sequence). The CDR3 sequence: CASNYGANTEAFF. The CDR3 bases are TGTGCCAGCAACTACGGCGCGAACACTGAAGCTTTCTTT.

This chain links TRBV5-8 with TRBJ2-1, with 7 bases identical to TRBD2. The germline V gene has CDR1 SGHTS and CDR2 YDEGEE. The V gene end was trimmed by 7 bases and the J gene end by 6 bases; junction bases not matched to a gene: 10. The CDR3 is made up of 14 amino acids. CDR3 loop: CASRHAGALNEQFF. The CDR3 DNA reads as TGTGCCAGCCGACATGCGGGAGCTCTCAATGAGCAGTTCTTC.

The CDR3 nucleotides are TGTGCCAGCAGCTTTCGAAACTCTGGCACAGATACGCAGTATTTT. It specifies CASSFRNSGTDTQYF. V usage is TRBV7-2 and J usage is TRBJ2-3; D call uncertain. CDR1 is SGHTA and CDR2 is FQGNSA in the germline V gene. The CDR3 is 15 amino acids. V lost 3 bases and J 1 base, leaving 11 bases between the germline ends.

V and J are TRBV7-2 and TRBJ1-1; a possible D gene is TRBD1 (6 bases). This CDR3 is built from 13 residues. Per the germline V gene, CDR1 is SGHTA and CDR2 is FQGNSA. V lost 5 bases to trimming and J lost 4 bases, with 11 bases between them. In nucleotides, the CDR3 is TGTGCCAGCAGCCAGGGGAGAGGCACTGAAGCTTTCTTT. Translated, it gives CASSQGRGTEAFF.

The chain links TRBV28 to TRBJ2-5; 10 bases are a match to TRBD1. From germline, CDR1 is MDHEN and CDR2 SYDVKM. The CDR3 extends over 15 amino acids. V shed 6 bases, J shed 6 bases, and the junction held 10 bases outside the gene matches. The CDR3 nucleotides read TGTGCCAGCAGACACCCGGGACAGGGGACAAAGACCCAGTACTTC. It translates to CASRHPGQGTKTQYF.

The rearrangement links TRBV27 to TRBJ1-2; D perhaps matches TRBD1 (6 bases). Germline V lookup: CDR1 MNHEY, CDR2 SMNVEV (reference sequence). The ends were cut back, 6 bases at V and 8 bases at J, with 10 bases in the middle. The CDR3 runs 11 residues. CDR3 region: CASRNRVGYTF. CDR3 nucleotide sequence: TGTGCCAGCAGGAACAGGGTCGGCTACACCTTC.

The rearrangement joins TRBV7-3 to TRBJ2-3; D may correspond to TRBD1 or TRBD2 (6 bases each). The germline V and J ends were trimmed by 3 bases and 5 bases, with 15 bases remaining between them. This CDR3 spans 15 amino acids. Germline V gene data show CDR1 as SGHTA and CDR2 as FQGTGA. The CDR3 loop reads CASSLRGESVDTQYF. CDR3 sequence (DNA): TGTGCCAGCAGCTTGAGGGGGGAGAGCGTAGATACGCAGTATTTT.

As to this clone: At the DNA level, this CDR3 is encoded by other sequences in the same sample as well. The chain employs TRBV7-3 and TRBJ2-2; D uncertain. Per germline, CDR1 SGHTA and CDR2 FQGTGA. The ends were cut back, 5 bases at V and 0 bases at J, with 4 bases in the middle. The CDR3 totals 13 residues. In DNA form, the CDR3 reads TGTGCCAGCAGCCCTACGAACACCGGGGAGCTGTTTTTT. Its translation is CASSPTNTGELFF.

The V gene is TRBV5-1, the J gene TRBJ2-2; no definite D call. This CDR3 spans 16 amino acids. Trimming cost V 0 bases and J 0 bases, with 9 bases left between them. Germline CDR1 and CDR2: SGHRS and YFSETQ. The CDR3 DNA sequence: TGCGCCAGCAGCTTGGCGACGGACGCGAACACCGGGGAGCTGTTTTTT. Encoded protein: CASSLATDANTGELFF.

This clone was recorded a few times. The sample carries other DNA sequences with the same CDR3. CDR3 sequence reads: CASSLGASGNTGELFF. CDR3 sequence (DNA): TGCGCCAGCAGCTTGGGGGCTAGCGGAAACACCGGGGAGCTGTTTTTT. V usage is TRBV5-1 and J usage is TRBJ2-2, with 7 bases identical to TRBD2. V trimming: 0 bases; J trimming: 2 bases; junction bases outside the gene matches: 4. Germline V gene data show CDR1 as SGHRS and CDR2 as YFSETQ. CDR3 size: 16 residues.

The chain combines TRBV6-1 with TRBJ1-1; D is uncertain. Germline CDR1 MNHNS, CDR2 SASEGT. The V gene lost 4 bases and the J gene lost 6 bases, with 9 bases spanning the gap. CDR3 size: 12 residues. The CDR3: CASSARRAEAFF. DNA for the CDR3: TGTGCCAGCAGTGCCCGTCGCGCTGAAGCTTTCTTT.

V and J are TRBV9 and TRBJ1-1; possible D gene TRBD1, 5 bases. The germline gives CDR1 SGDLS, CDR2 YYNGEE. The CDR3 consists of 15 residues. The V end lost 0 bases, the J end lost 3 bases, and 12 bases lay between the germline ends. The DNA of the CDR3 is TGTGCCAGCAGCGTAGGCGGGGCGAGGGACACTGAAGCTTTCTTT. This codes for CASSVGGARDTEAFF.